This T cell receptor (beta chain) appears in the sequencing data of a study of neurological immune-mediated disorders. Germline CDR1 is SGHRS and CDR2 is YFSETQ. The CDR3 has 17 residues. Trimming removed 2 bases from V and 7 bases from J; junction bases left unmatched: 10. TCRdb redid the calling of the 5' RACE reads with MiXCR, one entry per CDR3 protein. In the table there are about 120,000 distinct CDR3 sequences, about 3.2% of which are singletons. Study results and caveats: Phylogenetic grouping assigned the repertoires of 18 of 34 multiple sclerosis patients to a single related-CDR3 cluster, which may represent a signature. It was HTLV-1-associated myelopathy that showed the most TCR clonal expansion, while multiple sclerosis showed the least, falling below healthy controls.

With respect to this clonotype: Its antigen remains unknown.

Sequenced sample: PBMCs. This chain links TRBV5-1 with TRBJ2-7, with 15 nucleotides matching TRBD2. This receptor was taken from a woman aged 25-40 years with multiple sclerosis. The CDR3 sequence is CASSFQTPGLAGGEQYF. Written as DNA, the CDR3 is TGCGCCAGCAGCTTTCAGACGCCGGGACTAGCGGGAGGAGAGCAGTACTTC.